These 30 T cell receptor beta chains came from one sample sequenced in a study of blood T cell repertoires in COVID-19. TCRdb's table, derived via immunoSEQ multiplex PCR, lists solely in-frame clones and lacks some. The table shows 130,000 or so clones, with approximately 80% occurring only once. Input material: PBMCs or T cells enriched from blood (not recorded which). These TCRs come from a man aged 45-60 years who had recovered from COVID-19.

This clone was detected a few times. V usage is TRBV9 and J usage is TRBJ1-4; 11 positions match TRBD1. The trim removed 3 bases at V and 3 bases at J, leaving 7 bases unmatched. Germline V CDR1 and CDR2: SGDLS, YYNGEE. The CDR3 length is 17 residues. CDR3 nucleotides: TGTGCCAGCAGCGCCGGGACAGGGGGTATAGCTAATGAAAAACTGTTTTTT. This encodes CASSAGTGGIANEKLFF.

In this sample, this clone turned up once. The CDR3 bases are TGTGCCTGGACCCTAGGTGGGGGGGCCTCGTTTTCCGGGGAGCTGTTTTTT. Encoded protein: CAWTLGGGASFSGELFF. The rearrangement joins TRBV30 to TRBJ2-2; D is possibly TRBD2 (7 bases). This CDR3 region has 17 residues. V was trimmed by 4 bases and J by 6 bases, leaving 24 bases between them. Per the germline V gene, CDR1 is GTSNPN and CDR2 is SVGIG (reference sequence).

This clone showed up many times. The chain carries TRBV9 and TRBJ2-7, with TRBD2 as a possible D gene (5 bases). The CDR3 loop spans 14 amino acids. Trimming shortened V by 0 bases and J by 2 bases, and 9 bases separated the two germline ends. The V gene's germline CDR1 is SGDLS and CDR2 YYNGEE. CDR3 region: CASSVEGGAYEQYF. CDR3 DNA sequence: TGTGCCAGCAGCGTAGAAGGAGGAGCCTACGAGCAGTACTTC.

This clone was seen just once. The V and J genes are TRBV7-2 and TRBJ1-2; 9 nucleotides match TRBD1. This CDR3 comprises 16 residues. CDR1 and CDR2 (germline): SGHTA, FQGNSA. Unmatched junction bases numbered 8, after V lost 3 bases and J lost 3 bases. This CDR3 is CASSLRPGQGHYGYTF. The CDR3 DNA follows: TGTGCCAGCAGCTTGAGGCCGGGACAGGGACACTATGGCTACACCTTC.

This rearrangement joins TRBV6-2 or TRBV6-3 to TRBJ2-7; D remains unclear. Deletions cut 0 bases from V and 0 bases from J, with 12 bases between. This CDR3 spans 16 amino acids. Germline-derived CDR1 and CDR2 are MNHEY and SVGEGT. CDR3 nucleotides: TGTGCCAGCAGTTACTCGAGCGTCGGCCACTCCTACGAGCAGTACTTC. It specifies CASSYSSVGHSYEQYF.

This clone occurred many times. The rearrangement joins TRBV24-1 to TRBJ2-6; 9 bases align to TRBD1. Germline V lookup: CDR1 KGHDR, CDR2 SFDVKD. V was clipped by 3 bases and J by 0 bases; unmatched bases: 5. The CDR3 loop spans 18 amino acids. The CDR3 spells CATSDPGQGDSGANVLTF. The CDR3 DNA reads TGTGCCACCAGTGATCCGGGACAGGGAGACTCTGGGGCCAACGTCCTGACTTTC.

The gene calls are TRBV5-1 and TRBJ2-7; 9 bases map to TRBD1. Germline V gene lookup returns CDR1 SGHRS and CDR2 YFSETQ. The CDR3 has 15 residues. V gave up 4 bases and J gave up 4 bases; unmatched junction bases: 9. The CDR3 coding sequence is TGCGCCAGCAGCCCTACAGGGGGCGCAGCATACGAGCAGTACTTC. It encodes CASSPTGGAAYEQYF.

This chain connects TRBV27 to TRBJ2-3; D unresolved. The CDR3 is 14 residues long. Trimming took 3 bases from V and 4 from J, leaving 11 bases between them. Germline V gene lookup returns CDR1 MNHEY and CDR2 SMNVEV (reference sequence). CDR3 sequence: CASSFLGGADTQYF. CDR3 DNA sequence: TGTGCCAGCAGTTTCTTAGGTGGAGCAGATACGCAGTATTTT.

The chain combines TRBV28 with TRBJ1-5, with D perhaps TRBD1 (5 bases). Germline V gives CDR1 MDHEN, CDR2 SYDVKM. Between the trimmed V and J ends, which lost 7 bases and 8 bases, there was a span of 12 bases. The CDR3 has 12 amino acids. CDR3 nucleotides: TGTGCCAGCATGGTACGGGGGAAGCCCCAGCATTTT. This gives the protein CASMVRGKPQHF.

This clone was found once. This chain joins TRBV10-1 and TRBJ1-1, with TRBD1 identical over 10 bases. V dropped 6 bases and J dropped 3; count of bases not matched to a gene: 7. The CDR3 loop spans 15 amino acids. CDR1 and CDR2 (germline): WNHNN, SYGVQD (reference sequence). CDR3 DNA sequence: TGCGCCAGCAGGGAGGACAGGGGGACGGACACTGAAGCTTTCTTT. Its protein is CASREDRGTDTEAFF.

This clone was seen only once. The rearrangement joins TRBV28 to TRBJ1-5; tentatively, D is TRBD1 (5 bases). The V gene's germline CDR1 is MDHEN and CDR2 SYDVKM. Trimming pared 6 bases from V and 5 bases from J, leaving 17 bases between. This CDR3 is 15 amino acids long. The DNA for the CDR3 is TGTGCCAGCAGGACCCCCTCGGGGGGGGATCAGCCCCAGCATTTT. Amino acid sequence: CASRTPSGGDQPQHF.

A single count supports this clone. The J gene is TRBJ1-5, the V gene TRBV5-1; TRBD1 matches 11 bases. The germline V gene has CDR1 SGHRS and CDR2 YFSETQ. J lost 5 bases, V lost 3 bases, and 1 base had no gene match. The CDR3 contains 14 residues. As DNA, the CDR3 is TGCGCCAGCAGCTGGACAGGGGGCGATCAGCCCCAGCATTTT. Protein: CASSWTGGDQPQHF.

The chain recombines TRBV28 with TRBJ2-3, with TRBD1 identical over 8 bases. Germline V gene sequence: CDR1 MDHEN, CDR2 SYDVKM. The CDR3 has 15 residues. Trimming at V came to 5 bases and at J to 2 bases, leaving 6 bases not matched to a gene. The CDR3 is CASSPRTGFTDTQYF. CDR3 nucleotide sequence: TGTGCCAGCAGTCCCCGGACAGGGTTCACAGATACGCAGTATTTT.

This clone was observed a single time. The chain uses TRBV6-5 and TRBJ1-1, with no clear D. The germline V gene has CDR1 MNHEY and CDR2 SVGAGI. The CDR3 runs to 12 residues. Trimming cost V 5 bases and J 1 base, with 5 bases left between them. This CDR3 is CASSPRNTEAFF. The CDR3 DNA sequence: TGTGCCAGCAGTCCTAGGAACACTGAAGCTTTCTTT.

The V and J genes are TRBV13 and TRBJ2-7, with 7 bases matching TRBD2. Germline V gene lookup returns CDR1 PRHDT and CDR2 FYEKMQ (reference sequence). The CDR3 sequence is 17 residues long. Germline trimming cut 5 bases from V and 0 bases from J; bases unmatched to any gene: 13. In nucleotides, the CDR3 is TGTGCCAGCAGCCTTCTGGGCGGGGGACCTTCCTCCTACGAGCAGTACTTC. Translating gives CASSLLGGGPSSYEQYF.

V gene TRBV5-8 combines with J gene TRBJ2-1; 10 positions agree with TRBD1. Germline V gives CDR1 SGHTS, CDR2 YDEGEE. Trimming at V came to 5 bases and at J to 8 bases, leaving 13 bases not matched to a gene. The CDR3 is 16 residues long. In nucleotides, the CDR3 is TGTGCCAGCAGTTCGTATGGTGGACAGGGGGGCGATGAGCAGTTCTTC. Translation gives CASSSYGGQGGDEQFF.

The chain employs TRBV5-1 and TRBJ1-1; D is possibly TRBD1 (5 bases). The CDR3 is 14 residues long. Looked up from germline, CDR1 is SGHRS and CDR2 is YFSETQ. V shed 2 bases and J shed 4 bases, with 12 bases lying between them. The CDR3 nucleotides are TGCGCCAGCAGCTTATCCCAGGGCCGCACTGAAGCTTTCTTT. Amino acid sequence: CASSLSQGRTEAFF.

The chain links TRBV5-4 to TRBJ2-1; tentatively, D is TRBD2 (6 bases). CDR1 and CDR2 from the germline V gene are SGHNT and YYREEE (reference sequence). Trimming left V 3 bases short and J 4 bases short, with 17 bases between. The CDR3 sequence is 16 residues long. CDR3 residues: CASSSAGSGLYNEQFF. The CDR3 DNA reads as TGTGCCAGCAGCTCCGCGGGAAGCGGGTTATACAATGAGCAGTTCTTC.

The chain employs TRBV9 and TRBJ1-1, with D possibly TRBD1 on 6 matching bases. CDR3 size: 15 residues. In germline, CDR1 is SGDLS, CDR2 YYNGEE. Trimming removed 3 bases at V and 5 bases at J, with 17 bases between. The CDR3 DNA sequence: TGTGCCAGCAGCGGTTTGGGGGGGCCAGGGACTGAAGCTTTCTTT. Encoded protein: CASSGLGGPGTEAFF.

The CDR3 DNA reads TGTGCCAGCAGCTTGAGACAGACAAACGAGCAGTACTTC. Protein product: CASSLRQTNEQYF. V usage is TRBV5-6 and J usage is TRBJ2-7; a possible D gene is TRBD1 (5 bases). CDR1 SGHDT and CDR2 YYEEEE come from the germline V gene. The CDR3 loop spans 13 amino acids. Trimming took off 1 base at V and 5 bases at J, with 10 bases between the two ends. The full variable domain, completed using reference TRBV5-6 and TRBJ2-7, is DAGVTQSPTHLIKTRGQQVTLRCSPKSGHDTVSWYQQALGQGPQFIFQYYEEEERQRGNFPDRFSGHQFPNYSSELNVNALLLGDSALYLCASSLRQTNEQYFGPGTRLTVT.

The chain uses TRBV16 and TRBJ1-2; D is possibly TRBD1 (5 bases). The germline CDR1 and CDR2 sequences are KGHSY and FQNENV. This CDR3 is built from 14 residues. Trimming stripped 0 bases from V and 4 bases from J, with 9 bases between. In nucleotides, the CDR3 is TGTGCCAGCAGCCAATCGGGACTCCCCTATGGCTACACCTTC. The encoded protein is CASSQSGLPYGYTF. The variable domain in full, with the rest retrieved from reference TRBV16 and TRBJ1-2, is GEEVAQTPKHLVRGEGQKAKLYCAPIKGHSYVFWYQQVLKNEFKFLISFQNENVFDETGMPKERFSAKCLPNSPCSLEIQATKLEDSAVYFCASSQSGLPYGYTFGSGTRLTVV.

This rearrangement joins TRBV19 to TRBJ1-5, with D possibly TRBD1 on 6 matching bases. This CDR3 contains 14 residues. Per germline, CDR1 LNHDA and CDR2 SQIVND (reference sequence). The V end lost 9 bases, the J end lost 0 bases, and 12 bases lay between the germline ends. The CDR3 nucleotides read TGTGCCAGCAGAGGACAGTATAGCAATCAGCCCCAGCATTTT. Protein product: CASRGQYSNQPQHF.

DNA of the CDR3: TGTGCCAGCAGTTCTTCCGGGACAACCGCCTACGAGCAGTACTTC. It translates to CASSSSGTTAYEQYF. V is TRBV27 and J is TRBJ2-7; possible D gene TRBD1, 6 bases. From germline, CDR1 is MNHEY and CDR2 SMNVEV (reference sequence). The CDR3 spans 15 residues. V lost 4 bases, J lost 2 bases, and 15 bases lay in between.

V usage is TRBV7-2 and J usage is TRBJ2-7; 8 bases are shared with TRBD2. The CDR3 spans 17 residues. Trimming at V came to 2 bases and at J to 5 bases, leaving 14 bases not matched to a gene. Germline V lookup: CDR1 SGHTA, CDR2 FQGNSA. DNA for the CDR3: TGTGCCAGCAGCTTACGATCCGGGGGGGCAATTTTACACGAGCAGTACTTC. Its protein product is CASSLRSGGAILHEQYF.

V is TRBV6-5 and J is TRBJ2-4; D ambiguous. Per germline, CDR1 MNHEY and CDR2 SVGAGI. The V end was cut by 5 bases, the J end by 8 bases, with 7 bases between. This CDR3 comprises 11 residues. The CDR3 DNA follows: TGTGCCAGCAGTCCCCGAGACATTCAGTACTTC. It translates to CASSPRDIQYF.

This clone has only one observation. The gene calls are TRBV30 and TRBJ1-1; TRBD1 agrees at 7 bases. CDR1 is GTSNPN, CDR2 SVGIG, per germline (reference sequence). The trim removed 3 bases at V and 5 bases at J, leaving 12 bases unmatched. This CDR3 is built from 15 residues. The CDR3 loop is CAWSAPDRARTEAFF. The CDR3 region has the DNA TGTGCCTGGAGCGCCCCTGACAGGGCGAGAACTGAAGCTTTCTTT. The whole variable domain, filled in from reference TRBV30 and TRBJ1-1, reads SQTIHQWPATLVQPVGSPLSLECTVEGTSNPNLYWYRQAAGRGLQLLFYSVGIGQISSEVPQNLSASRPQDRQFILSSKKLLLSDSGFYLCAWSAPDRARTEAFFGQGTRLTVV.

The chain combines TRBV7-9 with TRBJ1-2, with TRBD1 as a possible D gene (6 bases). Trimming removed 0 bases from V and 2 bases from J, with 13 bases in between. The germline V gene has CDR1 SEHNR and CDR2 FQNEAQ (reference sequence). The CDR3 covers 16 residues. Here the CDR3 DNA reads TGTGCCAGCAGCTTAGCGGACAGACCTCTGAACTATGGCTACACCTTC. This sequence encodes CASSLADRPLNYGYTF.

The CDR3 DNA is TGTGCCAGCAGCTTCGGGACTAGCGGGGGGGAGACCCAGTACTTC. Its translation: CASSFGTSGGETQYF. The chain carries TRBV5-4 and TRBJ2-5; 15 nucleotides align to TRBD2. Germline CDR1 reads SGHNT; CDR2 reads YYREEE (reference sequence). The CDR3 runs to 15 residues. Trimming at V came to 2 bases and at J to 5 bases, leaving 1 base not matched to a gene.

The chain's CDR3 is CASSFERGNTEAFF. CDR3 coding DNA: TGTGCCAGCAGCTTTGAACGGGGGAACACTGAAGCTTTCTTT. The chain is built from TRBV11-2 and TRBJ1-1, with D unresolved. CDR1 and CDR2 from the germline V gene are SGHAT and FQNNGV. V was clipped by 3 bases and J by 1 base, with 9 bases between them. This CDR3 region has 14 residues.

The chain couples TRBV19 to TRBJ2-7, with D perhaps matching TRBD1 (6 bases). The V gene's germline CDR1 is LNHDA and CDR2 SQIVND (reference sequence). This CDR3 spans 18 amino acids. Trimming took off 3 bases at V and 4 bases at J, with 25 bases between the two ends. Here the CDR3 reads CASSIKIGSAQGRYEQYF. As DNA, the CDR3 is TGTGCCAGTAGTATCAAAATTGGGTCGGCGCAGGGGCGGTACGAGCAGTACTTC.